This T cell receptor (beta chain) derives from a study of post-analysis software for immune sequencing data. This clonotype has only a few counts. Sequencing libraries made from TCR beta cDNA carried unique molecular identifiers. TCRdb reanalysed the PCR reads using MiXCR and keeps one entry per CDR3 protein. Of roughly 580,000 distinct CDR3 sequences in the sample, roughly two fifths are singletons; the top ten hold about 1.8%. The sample consisted of blood. This clonotype originated in a girl under 18 with multiple sclerosis.

The CDR3 loop reads CSARTGGDEQFF. The CDR3 region has the DNA TGCAGTGCTCGGACAGGGGGCGATGAGCAGTTCTTC. The rearrangement joins TRBV20-1 to TRBJ2-1, with 11 positions matching TRBD1. The CDR3 is made up of 12 amino acids. V gave up 5 bases and J gave up 8 bases; unmatched junction bases: 2. Germline V gene sequence: CDR1 DFQATT, CDR2 SNEGSKA (reference sequence).